This entry is about one TCR beta chain. Only one count was recorded for this clone. Its antigen is currently not known. The input lacks base qualities; no much larger clone sits a single base away. The junction shows trimming of 2 bases on V and 3 bases on J, plus 8 bases between the germline ends. The CDR3 measures 13 amino acids from cysteine to phenylalanine. The only DNA kept is the CDR3, 39 bases in frame from the first base. According to the germline V gene, CDR1 reads MDHEN and CDR2 reads SYDVKM. This sample is part of a study of OX40 agonist ivuxolimab in advanced cancers. For the study in its entirety: Ivuxolimab, which targeted the costimulatory receptor OX40 (CD134), was an agonistic, fully human IgG2 monoclonal antibody. Intravenous ivuxolimab was administered to patients every 2 weeks at six dose levels: 0.01, 0.1, 0.3, 1.5, 3 and 10 mg/kg. Of the approximately 50 dose-escalation patients, hepatocellular carcinoma was present in around 20, melanoma in around 15, renal cell carcinoma in 9 and head and neck cancer in 9. In the dose-escalation cohort, 82.7% of patients were male, and the mean age was approximately 60 years, with a range of about 23 to 85. Prior anti-PD-1, anti-PD-L1 or anti-CTLA-4 therapy was permitted, and approximately 40% of dose-escalation patients had received checkpoint inhibitors. Partial responses occurred in three dose-escalation patients: two with cutaneous melanoma and one with hepatocellular carcinoma. Peripheral TCRbeta sequencing was intended to test whether TCR sequence diversity was altered and clonal T-cell expansion was caused by ivuxolimab. The paper describes the monotherapy dose-escalation part (N of about 52 patients) of the phase I trial of ivuxolimab.

For sequencing of the TCRbeta CDR3 region, genomic DNA was extracted from the sorted cells. TCRbeta CDR3 regions were sequenced using the immunoSEQ Assay. TCRdb holds this immuneACCESS table with in-frame rearrangements only. Some clones are missing; in checked studies, unresolved V genes explain under half, and the rest has no known cause. The sample table holds 80,000 to 100,000 clones, of which approximately 86% were seen once. Of the sample, 0.82% falls within the top ten clones. The trial excluded patients who had a history of autoimmune disease or were on systemic immunosuppression. Peripheral blood for TCR sequencing was collected from all dose cohorts at baseline, on cycle 4 day 1, and on cycle 7 day 1. The samples were drawn from a first-in-human, open-label, multicenter phase I dose-escalation trial of ivuxolimab. Adults with locally advanced or metastatic melanoma, renal cell carcinoma, hepatocellular carcinoma or head and neck squamous cell carcinoma were enrolled in the trial. Before TCR sequencing, CD4+ T cells and CD8+ T cells from peripheral blood were sorted into separate populations.

What the study reported, not specific to this receptor: In partial responders in the 0.1-3.0 mg/kg groups, normalized peripheral clonal expansion was found to be among the lowest, especially among CD8+ T cells. After ivuxolimab, CD8+ T cells had more expanded clones than CD4+ T cells on average. Which antigens the clonally expanded peripheral T cells were specific for was not determined. Low levels of normalized T-cell clonal expansion were also shown by some nonresponding patients. At doses from 0.1 to 3.0 mg/kg, clonal expansion was seen in both CD4+ and CD8+ blood T cells between baseline and week 6.

Rearrangement joined TRBV28 to TRBJ2-7, with the D gene too uncertain to name. The sequence was obtained from an adult with an advanced solid tumor such as melanoma, head and neck, liver or kidney cancer. The specimen was CD4+ or CD8+ T cells sorted from blood, collected in a trial of the OX40 agonist ivuxolimab. The DNA is TGTGCCAGCAGTTTAGGCCGCCACTACGAGCAGTACTTC. This is translated as CASSLGRHYEQYF.